Listed here are 22 T cell receptor beta chains from one sample, sequenced in a study of cytomegalovirus exposure and HLA in healthy donors. Amplification used 60 Vbeta primers and 13 Jbeta primers. Produced via immunoSEQ multiplex PCR; TCRdb's table is partial and in-frame only. The data hold under 150,000 clones, with about three quarters observed a single time. Sequenced sample: PBMCs. These TCRs come from a human donor in good health.

This clone was recorded a few times. This chain uses TRBV7-9 with TRBJ2-6, with D maybe TRBD2 (6 bases). Trimming left V 0 bases short and J 2 bases short, with 14 bases between. The CDR3 covers 18 residues. Germline V CDR1 and CDR2: SEHNR, FQNEAQ (reference sequence). In DNA form, the CDR3 reads TGTGCCAGCAGCTTAGCGATCAGGGAGGCCCCTGGGGCCAACGTCCTGACTTTC. Its protein is CASSLAIREAPGANVLTF. Looking up the rest from reference TRBV7-9 and TRBJ2-6 gives the full variable domain: DTGVSQNPRHKITKRGQNVTFRCDPISEHNRLYWYRQTLGQGPEFLTYFQNEAQLEKSRLLSDRFSAERPKGSFSTLEIQRTEQGDSAMYLCASSLAIREAPGANVLTFGAGSRLTVL.

This clone turned up a few times. The CDR3 DNA follows: TGCGCCAGCCGTATAGGTAGCGGGGGGCTCACAGATACGCAGTATTTT. Translating gives CASRIGSGGLTDTQYF. The rearrangement joins TRBV5-1 to TRBJ2-3; 10 bases are shared with TRBD2. The germline V gene encodes CDR1 SGHRS and CDR2 YFSETQ. The CDR3 length is 16 residues. Trimming cost V 7 bases and J 2 bases; bases outside gene matches: 10.

This clone was seen a few times. V usage is TRBV7-2 and J usage is TRBJ2-7; D call uncertain. The CDR3 spans 12 residues. V lost 5 bases and J lost 0, with 5 bases in between. Germline values: CDR1 SGHTA, CDR2 FQGNSA. The CDR3 spells CASSLSSYEQYF. The DNA of the CDR3 is TGTGCCAGCAGCCTCAGCTCCTACGAGCAGTACTTC.

The rearrangement links TRBV9 to TRBJ2-2, with TRBD2 as a possible D gene (7 bases). This CDR3 comprises 16 residues. V was shortened by 4 bases and J by 3 bases, with 16 bases between the two germline ends. Germline loops: CDR1 SGDLS, CDR2 YYNGEE. CDR3 in amino acids: CASSPRGTTHTGELFF. As DNA, the CDR3 is TGTGCCAGCAGCCCGAGGGGGACTACTCACACCGGGGAGCTGTTTTTT.

Here the CDR3 reads CASSYTPGQHYEQYF. CDR3 bases: TGTGCCAGCAGTTACACCCCGGGACAGCACTACGAGCAGTACTTC. The chain uses TRBV6-5 and TRBJ2-7; TRBD1 matches 7 bases. Trimming removed 2 bases from V and 3 bases from J; junction bases left unmatched: 7. CDR1 is MNHEY, CDR2 SVGAGI, per germline. The CDR3 consists of 15 residues.

The chain recombines TRBV6-1 with TRBJ1-2, with 7 positions matching TRBD1. The CDR3 is made up of 14 amino acids. Germline V gene data show CDR1 as MNHNS and CDR2 as SASEGT. The V gene end was trimmed by 5 bases and the J gene end by 5 bases; junction bases not matched to a gene: 8. CDR3 protein: CASSPLGQIYGYTF. The CDR3 DNA reads as TGTGCCAGCAGTCCCTTGGGACAGATTTATGGCTACACCTTC.

This CDR3 is CASSLDSGAFYEQYF. The CDR3 bases are TGTGCCAGCAGCTTAGACAGTGGGGCCTTCTACGAGCAGTACTTC. The chain couples TRBV11-2 to TRBJ2-7; a possible D gene is TRBD1 (5 bases). Germline V gene lookup returns CDR1 SGHAT and CDR2 FQNNGV. V was pared by 0 bases and J by 3 bases, with 12 bases between. The CDR3 totals 15 residues.

The chain joins TRBV9 to TRBJ2-2; 9 bases map to TRBD2. The CDR3 runs to 17 residues. V trimming: 1 base; J trimming: 3 bases; junction bases outside the gene matches: 7. The germline CDR1 and CDR2 sequences are SGDLS and YYNGEE. The CDR3 reads CASSVPRSGGHTGELFF. In nucleotides, the CDR3 is TGTGCCAGCAGCGTACCCCGCAGCGGGGGGCACACCGGGGAGCTGTTTTTT.

The chain recombines TRBV7-3 with TRBJ2-3; 13 bases are a match to TRBD2. Germline loops: CDR1 SGHTA, CDR2 FQGTGA. The CDR3 is 15 residues long. Trimming took 5 bases from V and 8 from J; bases not matched to a gene: 7. Here the CDR3 DNA reads TGTGCCAGCAGCCAACTAGCGGGGGGGCTGGGTACGCAGTATTTT. It yields the protein CASSQLAGGLGTQYF. Full variable domain (outside the CDR3, taken from reference TRBV7-3 and TRBJ2-3): GAGVSQTPSNKVTEKGKYVELRCDPISGHTALYWYRQSLGQGPEFLIYFQGTGAADDSGLPNDRFFAVRPEGSVSTLKIQRTERGDSAVYLCASSQLAGGLGTQYFGPGTRLTVL.

The chain carries TRBV4-3 and TRBJ2-3; TRBD2 aligns across 8 bases. CDR1 is LGHNA and CDR2 is YSLEER in the germline V gene. The junction had 10 bases not matched to a gene; V was cut back by 2 bases and J by 6 bases. The CDR3 is 16 residues long. The CDR3 region has the DNA TGCGCCAGCAGCCAATCTACCGGGACTAGTGCCGATACGCAGTATTTT. Protein sequence: CASSQSTGTSADTQYF.

The chain joins TRBV9 to TRBJ2-3; a weak D match, TRBD1 (5 bases). The V gene's germline CDR1 is SGDLS and CDR2 YYNGEE. With 4 bases removed from V and 6 bases from J, the gap between germline ends came to 12 bases. This CDR3 has 13 amino acids. The CDR3 DNA sequence: TGTGCCAGCAGCCCAGGGCAGGCGGATACGCAGTATTTT. This codes for CASSPGQADTQYF.

V and J are TRBV7-6 and TRBJ1-1; no clear D. The CDR3 has 13 amino acids. Trimming took off 3 bases at V and 1 base at J, with 6 bases between the two ends. In germline, CDR1 is SGHVS, CDR2 FNYEAQ. The CDR3 sequence is CASSLSANTEAFF. CDR3 nucleotide sequence: TGTGCCAGCAGCTTGAGCGCGAACACTGAAGCTTTCTTT.

The sample holds one count of this clone. V gene TRBV5-4 combines with J gene TRBJ2-5, with 12 bases that match TRBD2. The J call may not be correct, given that the DNA end is closer to TRBJ2-7. CDR1 and CDR2 from the germline V gene are SGHNT and YYREEE (reference sequence). This CDR3 comprises 15 residues. CDR3: CASSLGLAGAYEQYF. The CDR3 coding sequence is TGTGCCAGCAGCTTGGGACTAGCGGGGGCCTACGAGCAGTACTTC.

The genes are TRBV9 and TRBJ2-5, with D perhaps matching TRBD2 (6 bases). The V gene's germline CDR1 is SGDLS and CDR2 YYNGEE. The V end was cut by 4 bases, the J end by 4 bases, with 11 bases between. The length of the CDR3 is 13 residues. CDR3 nucleotide sequence: TGTGCCAGCAGCCTCGGGACTTTAGAGACCCAGTACTTC. Its protein product is CASSLGTLETQYF.

The chain couples TRBV10-3 to TRBJ2-1; TRBD1 matches 9 bases. Germline V CDR1 and CDR2: ENHRY, SYGVKD. Trimming took 6 bases from V and 2 from J; bases not matched to a gene: 8. The CDR3 runs to 16 residues. CDR3 DNA sequence: TGTGCCATCAGCCGATCACAGGGGGCCGCCTACAATGAGCAGTTCTTC. As protein: CAISRSQGAAYNEQFF.

The rearrangement links TRBV7-2 to TRBJ1-3, with no clear D. Germline CDR1 reads SGHTA; CDR2 reads FQGNSA. The V end lost 3 bases, the J end lost 0 bases, and 3 bases lay between the germline ends. This CDR3 is built from 13 residues. CDR3 region: CASSFNSGNTIYF. CDR3 DNA sequence: TGTGCCAGCAGCTTTAACTCTGGAAACACCATATATTTT.

Points on this clone: One end of the junction varies from germline; a read error may be responsible. The chain is built from TRBV7-9 and TRBJ2-3; the D is unclear. This CDR3 spans 9 amino acids. Germline V lookup: CDR1 SEHNR, CDR2 FQNEAQ (reference sequence). CDR3 sequence reads: CASSSPLLF. CDR3 DNA sequence: TGTGCCAGCAGCTCCCCCCTCCTCTTT.

The V call is TRBV6-6, the J call TRBJ1-2, with 8 bases identical to TRBD1. From germline, CDR1 is MNHNY and CDR2 SVGAGI (reference sequence). The CDR3 loop spans 15 amino acids. Losses at the gene ends were 6 bases for V and 2 bases for J; bases not matched to a gene: 8. For the CDR3, the DNA is TGTGCCAGCAGCTCTACCGGGACAGGCAACTATGGCTACACCTTC. This codes for CASSSTGTGNYGYTF.

This clone came up once. J is TRBJ2-7 and V is TRBV9, with D perhaps matching TRBD2 (5 bases). This CDR3 is built from 17 residues. In germline, CDR1 is SGDLS, CDR2 YYNGEE. Between the trimmed V and J ends, which lost 3 bases and 0 bases, there was a span of 19 bases. CDR3 nucleotides: TGTGCCAGCAGCGGTGAAGGCGAGGGCAGGAGCTCCTACGAGCAGTACTTC. Amino acids: CASSGEGEGRSSYEQYF.

V and J are TRBV6-5 and TRBJ2-1, with D maybe TRBD2 (7 bases). V lost 2 bases to trimming and J lost 4 bases, with 15 bases between them. Germline V gene data show CDR1 as MNHEY and CDR2 as SVGAGI. The CDR3 is made up of 16 amino acids. The CDR3 sequence: CASSYGGGSGYNEQFF. CDR3 nucleotides: TGTGCCAGCAGTTACGGGGGCGGGAGCGGATACAATGAGCAGTTCTTC.

This clone has just a few counts. The chain is built from TRBV30 and TRBJ2-5; TRBD2 matches 8 bases. V dropped 2 bases and J dropped 2; count of bases not matched to a gene: 7. The CDR3 contains 15 residues. Looked up from germline, CDR1 is GTSNPN and CDR2 is SVGIG (reference sequence). The chain's CDR3 is CAWSTTTSEQETQYF. The CDR3 DNA is TGTGCCTGGAGTACCACGACTAGCGAACAAGAGACCCAGTACTTC.

The gene calls are TRBV28 and TRBJ1-6; the match to TRBD1 covers 9 bases. This CDR3 comprises 15 residues. The J segment lost 9 bases and the V segment lost 1 base, leaving 4 bases of the junction unmatched. The V gene's germline CDR1 is MDHEN and CDR2 SYDVKM. CDR3 amino acids: CASSLYSTGGSPLHF. The DNA of the CDR3 is TGTGCCAGCAGTTTATATTCGACAGGGGGTTCACCCCTCCACTTT.